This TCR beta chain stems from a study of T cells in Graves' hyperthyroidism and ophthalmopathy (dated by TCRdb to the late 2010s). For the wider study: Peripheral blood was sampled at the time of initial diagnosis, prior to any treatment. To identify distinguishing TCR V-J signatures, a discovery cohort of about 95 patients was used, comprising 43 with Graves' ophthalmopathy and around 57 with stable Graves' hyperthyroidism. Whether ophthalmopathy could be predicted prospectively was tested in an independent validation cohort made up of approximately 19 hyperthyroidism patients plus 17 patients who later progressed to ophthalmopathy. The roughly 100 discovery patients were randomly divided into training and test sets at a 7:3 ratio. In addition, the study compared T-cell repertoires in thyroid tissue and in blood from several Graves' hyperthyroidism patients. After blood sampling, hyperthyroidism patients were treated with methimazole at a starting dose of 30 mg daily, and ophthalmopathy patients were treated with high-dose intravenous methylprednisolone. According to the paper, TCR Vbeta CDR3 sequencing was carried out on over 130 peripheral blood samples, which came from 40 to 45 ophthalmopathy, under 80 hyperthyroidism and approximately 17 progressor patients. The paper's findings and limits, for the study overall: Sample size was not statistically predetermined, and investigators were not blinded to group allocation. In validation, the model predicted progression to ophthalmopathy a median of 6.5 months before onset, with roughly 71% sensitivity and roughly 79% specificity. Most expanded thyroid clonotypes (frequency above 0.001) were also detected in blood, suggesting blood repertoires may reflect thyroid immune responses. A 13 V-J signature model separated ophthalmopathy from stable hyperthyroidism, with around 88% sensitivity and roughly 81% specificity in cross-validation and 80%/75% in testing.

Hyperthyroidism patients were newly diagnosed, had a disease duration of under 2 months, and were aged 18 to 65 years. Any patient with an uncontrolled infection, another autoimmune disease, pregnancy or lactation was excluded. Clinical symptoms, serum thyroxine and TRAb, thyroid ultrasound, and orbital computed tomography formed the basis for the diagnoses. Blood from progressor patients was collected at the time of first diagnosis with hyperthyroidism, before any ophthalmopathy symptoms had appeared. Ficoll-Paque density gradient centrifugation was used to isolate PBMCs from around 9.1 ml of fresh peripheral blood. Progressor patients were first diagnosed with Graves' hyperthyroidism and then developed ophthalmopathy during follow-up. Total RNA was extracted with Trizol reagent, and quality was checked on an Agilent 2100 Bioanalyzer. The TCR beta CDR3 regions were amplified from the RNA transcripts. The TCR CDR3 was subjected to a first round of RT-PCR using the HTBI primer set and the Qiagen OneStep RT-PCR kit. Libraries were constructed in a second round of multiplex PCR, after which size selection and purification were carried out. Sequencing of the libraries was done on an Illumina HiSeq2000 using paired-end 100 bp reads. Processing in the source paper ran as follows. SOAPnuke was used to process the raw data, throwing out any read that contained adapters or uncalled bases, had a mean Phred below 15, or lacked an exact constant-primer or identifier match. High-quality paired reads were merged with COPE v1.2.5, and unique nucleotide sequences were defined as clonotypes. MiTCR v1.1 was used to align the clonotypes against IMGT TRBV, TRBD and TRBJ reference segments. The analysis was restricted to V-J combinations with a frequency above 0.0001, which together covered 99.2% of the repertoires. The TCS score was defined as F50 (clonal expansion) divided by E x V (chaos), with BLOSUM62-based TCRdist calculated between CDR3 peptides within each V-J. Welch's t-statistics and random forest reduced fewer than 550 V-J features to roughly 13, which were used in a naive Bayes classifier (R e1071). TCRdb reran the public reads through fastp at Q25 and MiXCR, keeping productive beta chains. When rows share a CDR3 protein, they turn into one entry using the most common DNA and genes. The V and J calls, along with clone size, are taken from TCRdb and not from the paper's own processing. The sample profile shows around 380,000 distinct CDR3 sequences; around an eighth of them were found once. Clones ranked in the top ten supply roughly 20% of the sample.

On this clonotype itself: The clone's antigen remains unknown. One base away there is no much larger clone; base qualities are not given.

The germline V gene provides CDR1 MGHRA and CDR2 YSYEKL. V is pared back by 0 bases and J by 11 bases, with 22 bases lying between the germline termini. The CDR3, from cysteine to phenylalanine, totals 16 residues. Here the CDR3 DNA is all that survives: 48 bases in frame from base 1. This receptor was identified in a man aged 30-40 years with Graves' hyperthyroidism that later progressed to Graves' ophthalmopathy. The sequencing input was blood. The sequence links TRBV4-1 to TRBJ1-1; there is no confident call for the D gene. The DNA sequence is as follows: TGCGCCAGCAGCCAAGAAGAAACAGCCTCCTCCCGCGGGGCTTTCTTT. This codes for CASSQEETASSRGAFF.